This TCR beta chain stems from a study of blood T cell repertoires in COVID-19. CDR1 SGHNT and CDR2 YYREEE come from the germline V gene (reference sequence). J lost 0 bases, V lost 2 bases, and 7 bases had no gene match. There are 16 residues in the CDR3. Clones were read by immunoSEQ multiplex PCR, and TCRdb kept only the in-frame ones, dropping some. The sample shows over 130,000 clones, roughly 80% of them seen only once. Sequenced sample: peripheral blood. This chain links TRBV5-4 with TRBJ1-1, with 7 positions matching TRBD1. The sequence was collected from a woman aged 45-65 years with active or convalescent COVID-19. The CDR3 DNA reads TGTGCCAGCAGCTTAGGGCGACAGGGATTGAACACTGAAGCTTTCTTT. The encoded protein is CASSLGRQGLNTEAFF.